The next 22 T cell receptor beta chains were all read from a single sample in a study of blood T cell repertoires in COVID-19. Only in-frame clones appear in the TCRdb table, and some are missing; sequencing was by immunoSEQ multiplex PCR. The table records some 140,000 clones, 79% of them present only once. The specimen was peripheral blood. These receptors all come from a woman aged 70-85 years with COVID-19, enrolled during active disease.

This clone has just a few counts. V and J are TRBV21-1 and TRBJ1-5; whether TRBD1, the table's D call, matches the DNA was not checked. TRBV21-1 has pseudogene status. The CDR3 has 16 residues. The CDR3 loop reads CAKTRDRPAGNQPQHF. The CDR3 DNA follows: TGTGCCAAGACGCGGGACAGACCAGCCGGGAATCAGCCCCAGCATTTT.

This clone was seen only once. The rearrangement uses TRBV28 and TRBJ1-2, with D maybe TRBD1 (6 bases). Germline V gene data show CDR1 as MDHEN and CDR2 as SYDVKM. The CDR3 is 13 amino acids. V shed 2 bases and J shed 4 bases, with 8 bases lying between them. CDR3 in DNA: TGTGCCAGCAGTTTACCCAGGGGCTATGGCTACACCTTC. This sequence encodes CASSLPRGYGYTF.

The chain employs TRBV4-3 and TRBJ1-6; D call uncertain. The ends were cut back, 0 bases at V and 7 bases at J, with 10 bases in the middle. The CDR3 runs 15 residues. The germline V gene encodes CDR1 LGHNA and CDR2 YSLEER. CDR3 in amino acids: CASSQDRDSNSPLHF. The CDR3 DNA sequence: TGCGCCAGCAGCCAAGATCGCGACTCAAATTCACCCCTCCACTTT.

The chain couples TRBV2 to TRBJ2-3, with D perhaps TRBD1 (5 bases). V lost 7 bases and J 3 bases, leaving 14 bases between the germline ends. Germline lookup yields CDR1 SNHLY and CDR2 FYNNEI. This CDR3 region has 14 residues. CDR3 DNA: TGTGCCAGCAATGTGGACAAAATAACAGATACGCAGTATTTT. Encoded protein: CASNVDKITDTQYF.

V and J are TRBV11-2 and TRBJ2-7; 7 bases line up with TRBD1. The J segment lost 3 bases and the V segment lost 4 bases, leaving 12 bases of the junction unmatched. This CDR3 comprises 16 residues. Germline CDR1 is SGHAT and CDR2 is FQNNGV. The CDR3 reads CASSSPSGTALYEQYF. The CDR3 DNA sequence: TGTGCCAGCAGCTCCCCGTCCGGGACAGCCCTCTACGAGCAGTACTTC.

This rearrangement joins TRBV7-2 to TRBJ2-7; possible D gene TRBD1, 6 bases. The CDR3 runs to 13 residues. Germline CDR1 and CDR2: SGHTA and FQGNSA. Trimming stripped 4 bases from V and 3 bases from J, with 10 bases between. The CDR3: CASSWHRDYEQYF. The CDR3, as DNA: TGTGCCAGCAGCTGGCACAGGGACTACGAGCAGTACTTC.

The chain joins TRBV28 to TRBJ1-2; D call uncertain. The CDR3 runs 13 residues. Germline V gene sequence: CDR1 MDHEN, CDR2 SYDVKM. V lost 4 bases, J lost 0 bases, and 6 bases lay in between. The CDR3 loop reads CASSWESNYGYTF. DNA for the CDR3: TGTGCCAGCAGTTGGGAGTCTAACTATGGCTACACCTTC.

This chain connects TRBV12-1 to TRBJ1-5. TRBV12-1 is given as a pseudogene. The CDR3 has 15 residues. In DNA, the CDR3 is TGTGCCAGCACCTCGAGGGCGGCCGGCAATCAGCCCCAGCATTTT. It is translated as CASTSRAAGNQPQHF.

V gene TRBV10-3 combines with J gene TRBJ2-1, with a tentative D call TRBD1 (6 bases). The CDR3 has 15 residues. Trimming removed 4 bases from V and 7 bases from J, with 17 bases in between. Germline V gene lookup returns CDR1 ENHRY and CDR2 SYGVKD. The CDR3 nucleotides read TGTGCCATCAGTGGTCCTGCGGCAGGGGTGAATGAGCAGTTCTTC. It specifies CAISGPAAGVNEQFF.

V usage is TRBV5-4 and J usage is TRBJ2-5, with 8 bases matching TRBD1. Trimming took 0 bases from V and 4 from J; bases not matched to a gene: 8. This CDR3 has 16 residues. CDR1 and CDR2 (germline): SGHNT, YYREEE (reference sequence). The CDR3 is CASSLVGRGRGETQYF. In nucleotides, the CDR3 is TGTGCCAGCAGCTTGGTAGGCAGGGGGCGGGGAGAGACCCAGTACTTC. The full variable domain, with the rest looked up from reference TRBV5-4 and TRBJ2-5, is ETGVTQSPTHLIKTRGQQVTLRCSSQSGHNTVSWYQQALGQGPQFIFQYYREEENGRGNFPPRFSGLQFPNYSSELNVNALELDDSALYLCASSLVGRGRGETQYFGPGTRLLVL.

The CDR3 loop reads CASSMAGANINEQFF. CDR3 in DNA: TGTGCCAGTAGTATGGCGGGGGCGAACATCAATGAGCAGTTCTTC. The rearrangement joins TRBV19 to TRBJ2-1; tentatively, D is TRBD2 (7 bases). The CDR3 is made up of 15 amino acids. Germline values: CDR1 LNHDA, CDR2 SQIVND (reference sequence). V lost 3 bases and J lost 6, with 15 bases in between. The variable domain in full, completed from reference TRBV19 and TRBJ2-1, reads DGGITQSPKYLFRKEGQNVTLSCEQNLNHDAMYWYRQDPGQGLRLIYYSQIVNDFQKGDIAEGYSVSREKKESFPLTVTSAQKNPTAFYLCASSMAGANINEQFFGPGTRLTVL.

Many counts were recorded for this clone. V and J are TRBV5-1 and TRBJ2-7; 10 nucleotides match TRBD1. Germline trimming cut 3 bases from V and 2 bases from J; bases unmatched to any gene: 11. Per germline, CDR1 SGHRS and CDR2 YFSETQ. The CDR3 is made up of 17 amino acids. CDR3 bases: TGCGCCAGCAGCTGGTTCTCCGGGACAGGGGCAGCCTACGAGCAGTACTTC. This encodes CASSWFSGTGAAYEQYF.

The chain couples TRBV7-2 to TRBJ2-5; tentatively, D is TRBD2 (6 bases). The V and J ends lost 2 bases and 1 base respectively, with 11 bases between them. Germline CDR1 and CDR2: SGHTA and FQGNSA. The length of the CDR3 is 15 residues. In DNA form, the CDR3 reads TGTGCCAGCAGCTTAAGCGGGTCTCTCCAAGAGACCCAGTACTTC. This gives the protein CASSLSGSLQETQYF.

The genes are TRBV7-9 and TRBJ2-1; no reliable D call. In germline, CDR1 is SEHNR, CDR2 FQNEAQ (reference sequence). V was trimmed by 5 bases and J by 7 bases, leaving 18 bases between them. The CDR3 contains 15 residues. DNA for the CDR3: TGTGCCAGCAGCCTCCGAGGTGACCCCGAGAATGAGCAGTTCTTC. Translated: CASSLRGDPENEQFF.

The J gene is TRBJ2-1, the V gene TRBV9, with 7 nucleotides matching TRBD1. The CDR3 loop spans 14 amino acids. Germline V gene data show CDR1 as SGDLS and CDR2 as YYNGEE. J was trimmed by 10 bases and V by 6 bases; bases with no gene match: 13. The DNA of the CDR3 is TGTGCCAGCACCACGGGGAGCGGACAGGCGGAGCAGTTCTTC. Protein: CASTTGSGQAEQFF.

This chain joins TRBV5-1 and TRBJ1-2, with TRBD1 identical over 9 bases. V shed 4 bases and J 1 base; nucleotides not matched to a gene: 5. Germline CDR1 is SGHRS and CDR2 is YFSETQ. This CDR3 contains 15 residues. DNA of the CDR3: TGCGCCAGCAGCCGGGACAGGGACCTTAACTATGGCTACACCTTC. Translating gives CASSRDRDLNYGYTF.

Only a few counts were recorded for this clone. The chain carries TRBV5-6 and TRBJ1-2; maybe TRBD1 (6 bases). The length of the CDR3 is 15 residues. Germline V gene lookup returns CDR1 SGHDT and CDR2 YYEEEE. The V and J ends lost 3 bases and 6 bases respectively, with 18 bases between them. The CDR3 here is CASSSFRREGDGYTF. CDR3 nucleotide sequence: TGTGCCAGCAGCTCCTTTCGTCGTGAGGGGGATGGCTACACCTTC.

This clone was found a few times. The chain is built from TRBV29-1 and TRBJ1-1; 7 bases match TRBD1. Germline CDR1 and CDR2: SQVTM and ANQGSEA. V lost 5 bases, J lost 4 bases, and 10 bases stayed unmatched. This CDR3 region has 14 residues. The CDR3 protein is CSVYSRGKSTEAFF. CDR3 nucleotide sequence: TGCAGCGTTTACTCCAGGGGGAAGAGCACTGAAGCTTTCTTT. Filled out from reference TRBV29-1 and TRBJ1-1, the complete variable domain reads SAVISQKPSRDICQRGTSLTIQCQVDSQVTMMFWYRQQPGQSLTLIATANQGSEATYESGFVIDKFPISRPNLTFSTLTVSNMSPEDSSIYLCSVYSRGKSTEAFFGQGTRLTVV.

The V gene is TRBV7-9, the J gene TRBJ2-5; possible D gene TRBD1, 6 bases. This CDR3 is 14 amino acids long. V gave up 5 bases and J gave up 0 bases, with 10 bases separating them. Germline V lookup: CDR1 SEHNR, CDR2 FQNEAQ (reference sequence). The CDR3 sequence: CASSPGQYQETQYF. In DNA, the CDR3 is TGTGCCAGCAGCCCCGGACAGTACCAAGAGACCCAGTACTTC.

CDR3 sequence: CACTGSSNNSPLHF. CDR3 bases: TGTGCCTGCACAGGGAGTTCGAATAATTCACCCCTCCACTTT. J is TRBJ1-6 and V is TRBV30; D may be TRBD1 (6 bases). This CDR3 spans 14 amino acids. Trimming took 6 bases from V and 5 from J, leaving 14 bases between them. In germline, CDR1 is GTSNPN, CDR2 SVGIG (reference sequence).

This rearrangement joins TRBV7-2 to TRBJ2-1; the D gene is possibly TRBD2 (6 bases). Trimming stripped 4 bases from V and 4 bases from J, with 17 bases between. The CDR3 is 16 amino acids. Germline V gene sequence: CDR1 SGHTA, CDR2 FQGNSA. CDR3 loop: CASSWRGAPGYNEQFF. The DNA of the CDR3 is TGTGCCAGCAGCTGGCGCGGGGCCCCCGGGTACAATGAGCAGTTCTTC.

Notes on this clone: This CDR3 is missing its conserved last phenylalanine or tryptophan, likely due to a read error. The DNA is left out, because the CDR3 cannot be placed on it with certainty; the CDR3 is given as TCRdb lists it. CDR3 sequence reads: CASSLRTGQPP. The V call is TRBV7-4, the J call TRBJ2-6; the DNA was not used to check the table's D call, TRBD1. The CDR3 is 11 residues long, ends included. Per germline, CDR1 SGHVT and CDR2 SQSDAQ.